Below, one T cell receptor (beta chain) is given with its context. This receptor's antigen is unknown. No clone much larger than this one lies a single base away; base qualities are absent. Read against the paper, the sample's time point label means: baseline before first vaccination. What this sample's treatment or condition label stands for: meningococcal conjugate vaccine given as trial control. Vaccinee samples were obtained from the UK trials COV001 and COV002, which included a single-blind randomized controlled phase 2/3 trial of AZD1222 (ChAdOx1 nCoV-19) in healthy adults. For TCRbeta chain sequencing, PBMC samples from trial participants were taken at day 0 and at day 28 after the second dose. The data belong to a study of T cell responses to AZD1222 COVID-19 vaccine (dated by TCRdb to the early 2020s). Regarding the study in general: TCR sequencing covered 230 to 250 trial participants: 200 to 210 given two doses of AZD1222 and 26 given two doses of MenACWY control vaccine. Trial participants were enrolled into age subgroups of 18-55, 56-69 and 70-plus years, which contained around 150, 29 and 61 TCR-sequenced participants, respectively.

CDR1 is given as MDHEN and CDR2 as SYDVKM, both from the germline V gene. The CDR3 spans 12 residues, from the cysteine through the phenylalanine. Of the read, only the CDR3 DNA is kept; its 36 bases are in frame from base 1. Trimming at the junction amounts to 4 bases on V and 2 bases on J, and the germline ends lie 5 bases apart. The CDR3 regions of human TCRbeta chains were analyzed by immunosequencing. On the study's bioinformatics: TCRs in the repertoires were matched against a reference library of SARS-CoV-2-specific TCRs that had been generated with the MIRA antigen-specificity platform. Breadth meant the fraction of unique TCRs that were SARS-CoV-2-associated, whereas depth meant the fraction of total T cells that were SARS-CoV-2-associated. Using the MIRA data, each spike-specific TCR was assigned both to the spike region to which the TCR was reactive and to a CD4 or CD8 class. Log10-transformed breadth and depth values were compared by one-way ANOVA with Sidak's multiple comparisons tests. TCRdb re-hosts the immuneACCESS table, in-frame sequences only. Its copies lack some clones; in the studies checked, an unresolved V gene accounts for under half of them, and the cause for the rest is not known. The V and J calls and the clone size are those of that table, but D and trimming were determined from the DNA. The sample records 120,000 or so clones, 85% to 90% of which are singletons. The ten largest clones represent around 10% of the sample.

Findings and caveats that apply to the study as a whole: Reportedly, close to half of the unique spike-specific TCRs recognized epitopes lying outside the regions that are mutated in the B.1.351 and B.1.1.7 variants. Conclusions about previously exposed vaccinees are limited, since just six AZD1222 recipients were seropositive for SARS-CoV-2 at baseline. Participants were mostly white British and included more females than males, and it was suggested by the authors that clonal diversity may have been underestimated. The 56-69-year group was small, and its depth increase did not reach significance, likely because of low power. Because no day 14 peak-response samples were available, the repertoires could be characterized only after the peak T cell response. Spike-specific TCR breadth and depth rose significantly after two AZD1222 doses compared with day 0 and with MenACWY recipients. Vaccine-associated CD4 TCRs spanned the whole spike protein, with dominant responses in regions 160-218 and 743-854.

The input for sequencing was peripheral blood, taken on day 0 of MenACWY control vaccination. The chain was built from TRBV28 and TRBJ1-2; no confident D gene assignment can be made. The source is an adult in good health. The CDR3 region has the sequence CASSSGNYGYTF. Here is the DNA: TGTGCCAGCAGTTCGGGAAACTATGGCTACACCTTC.